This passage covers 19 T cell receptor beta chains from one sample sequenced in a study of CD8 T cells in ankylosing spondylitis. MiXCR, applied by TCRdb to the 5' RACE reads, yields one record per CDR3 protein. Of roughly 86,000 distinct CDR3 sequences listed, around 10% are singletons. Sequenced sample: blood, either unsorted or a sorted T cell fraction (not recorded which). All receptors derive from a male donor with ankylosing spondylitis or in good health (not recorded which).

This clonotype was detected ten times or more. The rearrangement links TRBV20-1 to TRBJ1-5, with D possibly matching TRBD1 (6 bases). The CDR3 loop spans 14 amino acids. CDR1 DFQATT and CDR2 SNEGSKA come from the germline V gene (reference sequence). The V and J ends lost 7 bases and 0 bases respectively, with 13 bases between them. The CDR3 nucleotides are TGCAGTGTCGGACAGCATTATAGCAATCAGCCCCAGCATTTT. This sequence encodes CSVGQHYSNQPQHF.

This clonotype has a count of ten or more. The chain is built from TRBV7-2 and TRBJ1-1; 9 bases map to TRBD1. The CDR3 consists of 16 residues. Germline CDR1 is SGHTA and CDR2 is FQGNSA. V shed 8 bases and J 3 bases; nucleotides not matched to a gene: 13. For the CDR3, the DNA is TGTGCCAGCGGCGAAGACAGGGGGGGATTCTACACTGAAGCTTTCTTT. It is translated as CASGEDRGGFYTEAFF.

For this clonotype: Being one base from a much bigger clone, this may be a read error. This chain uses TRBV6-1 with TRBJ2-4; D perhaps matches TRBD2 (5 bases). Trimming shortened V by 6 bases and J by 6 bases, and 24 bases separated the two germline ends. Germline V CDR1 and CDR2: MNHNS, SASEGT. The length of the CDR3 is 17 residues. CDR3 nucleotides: TGTGCCAGCAGCCAATCAACTTTTCGGGAACAGTCAAACATTCAGTACTTC. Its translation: CASSQSTFREQSNIQYF.

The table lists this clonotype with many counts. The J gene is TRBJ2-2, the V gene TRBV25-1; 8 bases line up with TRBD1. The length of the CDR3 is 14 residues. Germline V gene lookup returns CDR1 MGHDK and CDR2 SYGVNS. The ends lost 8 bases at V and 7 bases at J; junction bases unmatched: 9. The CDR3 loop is CASQRAGGIGELFF. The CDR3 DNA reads TGTGCCAGCCAGAGGGCAGGGGGCATCGGGGAGCTGTTTTTT.

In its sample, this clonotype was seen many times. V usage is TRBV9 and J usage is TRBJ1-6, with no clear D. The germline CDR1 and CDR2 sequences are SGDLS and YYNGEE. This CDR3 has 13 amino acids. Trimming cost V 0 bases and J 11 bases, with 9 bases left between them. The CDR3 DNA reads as TGTGCCAGCAGCGTAGTGGAGGGAACACCCCTCCACTTT. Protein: CASSVVEGTPLHF.

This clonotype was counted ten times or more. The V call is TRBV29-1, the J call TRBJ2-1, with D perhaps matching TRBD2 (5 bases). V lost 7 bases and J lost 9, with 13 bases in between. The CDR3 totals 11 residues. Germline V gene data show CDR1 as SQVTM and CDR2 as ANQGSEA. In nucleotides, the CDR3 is TGCAGCGGTGAGGGCCGGGGTGAGCAGTTCTTC. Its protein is CSGEGRGEQFF.

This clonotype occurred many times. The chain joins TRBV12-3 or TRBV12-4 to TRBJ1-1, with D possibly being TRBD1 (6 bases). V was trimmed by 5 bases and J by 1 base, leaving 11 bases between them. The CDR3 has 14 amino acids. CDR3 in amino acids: CASSPSGQNTEAFF. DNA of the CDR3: TGTGCCAGCAGTCCCTCGGGACAGAACACTGAAGCTTTCTTT.

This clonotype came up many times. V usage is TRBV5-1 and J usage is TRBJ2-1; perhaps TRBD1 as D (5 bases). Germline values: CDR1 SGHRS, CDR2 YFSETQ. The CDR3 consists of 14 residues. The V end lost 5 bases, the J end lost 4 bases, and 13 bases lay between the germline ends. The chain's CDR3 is CASRQEGVYNEQFF. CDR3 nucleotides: TGCGCCAGCAGACAGGAAGGGGTATACAATGAGCAGTTCTTC.

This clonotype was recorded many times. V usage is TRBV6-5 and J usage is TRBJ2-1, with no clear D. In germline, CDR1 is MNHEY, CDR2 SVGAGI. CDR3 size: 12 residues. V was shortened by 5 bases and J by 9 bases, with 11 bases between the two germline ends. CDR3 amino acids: CASSKSVGEQFF. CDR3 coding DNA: TGTGCCAGCAGTAAGTCGGTTGGTGAGCAGTTCTTC.

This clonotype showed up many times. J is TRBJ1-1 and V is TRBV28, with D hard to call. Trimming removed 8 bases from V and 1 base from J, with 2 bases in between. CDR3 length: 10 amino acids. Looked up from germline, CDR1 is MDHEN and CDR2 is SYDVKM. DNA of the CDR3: TGTGCCAGCGGGAACACTGAAGCTTTCTTT. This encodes CASGNTEAFF.

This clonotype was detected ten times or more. CDR3 amino acids: CASSLVTASSYNEQFF. CDR3 bases: TGTGCCAGCAGCTTAGTTACGGCCAGCTCCTACAATGAGCAGTTCTTC. The gene calls are TRBV7-6 and TRBJ2-1; D is unresolved. The CDR3 length is 16 residues. The V gene's germline CDR1 is SGHVS and CDR2 FNYEAQ. The V and J ends lost 1 base and 0 bases respectively, with 10 bases between them.

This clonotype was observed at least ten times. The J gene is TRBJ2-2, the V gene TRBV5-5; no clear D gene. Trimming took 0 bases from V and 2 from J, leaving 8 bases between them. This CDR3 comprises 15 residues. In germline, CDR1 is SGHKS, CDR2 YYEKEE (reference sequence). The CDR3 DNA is TGTGCCAGCAGCTTGGGACCGAGAAACACCGGGGAGCTGTTTTTT. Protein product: CASSLGPRNTGELFF.

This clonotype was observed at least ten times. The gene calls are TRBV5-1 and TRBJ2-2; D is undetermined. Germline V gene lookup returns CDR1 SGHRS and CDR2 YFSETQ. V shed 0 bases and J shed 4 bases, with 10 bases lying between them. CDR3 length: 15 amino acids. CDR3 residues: CASSLEAGFTGELFF. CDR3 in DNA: TGCGCCAGCAGCTTGGAAGCAGGCTTCACCGGGGAGCTGTTTTTT. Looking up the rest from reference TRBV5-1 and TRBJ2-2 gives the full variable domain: KAGVTQTPRYLIKTRGQQVTLSCSPISGHRSVSWYQQTPGQGLQFLFEYFSETQRNKGNFPGRFSGRQFSNSRSEMNVSTLELGDSALYLCASSLEAGFTGELFFGEGSRLTVL.

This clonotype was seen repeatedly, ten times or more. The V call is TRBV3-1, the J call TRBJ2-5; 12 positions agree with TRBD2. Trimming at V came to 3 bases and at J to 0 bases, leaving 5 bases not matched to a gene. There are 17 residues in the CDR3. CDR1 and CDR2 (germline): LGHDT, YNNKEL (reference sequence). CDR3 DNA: TGTGCCAGCAGCCATTATACTAGCGGGGGGTACCAAGAGACCCAGTACTTC. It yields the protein CASSHYTSGGYQETQYF.

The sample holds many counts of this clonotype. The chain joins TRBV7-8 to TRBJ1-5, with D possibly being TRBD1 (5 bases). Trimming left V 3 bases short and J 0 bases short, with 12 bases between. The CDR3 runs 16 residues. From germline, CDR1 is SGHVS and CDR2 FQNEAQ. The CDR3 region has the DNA TGTGCCAGCAGCTTCTCCGGGACTCTTAGCAATCAGCCCCAGCATTTT. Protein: CASSFSGTLSNQPQHF. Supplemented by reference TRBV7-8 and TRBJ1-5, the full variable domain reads GAGVSQSPRYKVAKRGQDVALRCDPISGHVSLFWYQQALGQGPEFLTYFQNEAQLDKSGLPSDRFFAERPEGSVSTLKIQRTQQEDSAVYLCASSFSGTLSNQPQHFGDGTRLSIL.

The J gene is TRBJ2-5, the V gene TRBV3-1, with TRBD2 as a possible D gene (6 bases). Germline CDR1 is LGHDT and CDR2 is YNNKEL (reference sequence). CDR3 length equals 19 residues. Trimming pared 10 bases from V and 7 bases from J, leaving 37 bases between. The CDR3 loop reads CATCQEVPWGVRYRGTQYF. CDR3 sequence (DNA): TGTGCCACCTGCCAAGAGGTCCCTTGGGGGGTGAGGTATAGGGGGACCCAGTACTTC.

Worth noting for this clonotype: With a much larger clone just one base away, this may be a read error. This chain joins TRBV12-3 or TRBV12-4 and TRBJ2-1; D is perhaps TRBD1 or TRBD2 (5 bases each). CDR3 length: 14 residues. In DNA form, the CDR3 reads TGTGCCAGCAGAACAAACGAGGGGTACAATGCGCAGTTCTTC. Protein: CASRTNEGYNAQFF.

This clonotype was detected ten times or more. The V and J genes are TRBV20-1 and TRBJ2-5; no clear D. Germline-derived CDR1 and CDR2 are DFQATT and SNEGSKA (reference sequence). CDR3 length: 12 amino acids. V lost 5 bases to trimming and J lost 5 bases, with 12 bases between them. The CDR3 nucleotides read TGCAGTGCTCATAAGGGCCTTGAGACCCAGTACTTC. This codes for CSAHKGLETQYF.

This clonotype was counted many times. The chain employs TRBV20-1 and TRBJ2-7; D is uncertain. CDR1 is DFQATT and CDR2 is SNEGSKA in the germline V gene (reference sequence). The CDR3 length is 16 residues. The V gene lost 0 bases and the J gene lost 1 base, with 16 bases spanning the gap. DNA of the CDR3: TGCAGTGCTAGAGATGTGCGAGGCAGTATTTCCTACGAGCAGTACTTC. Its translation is CSARDVRGSISYEQYF.